A selection of T cell receptor beta chains follows, all from one sample in a study of shared T cell receptors in the human thymus. TCRdb's copy holds only in-frame clones and misses some; the assay was immunoSEQ multiplex PCR. Among 500,000 to 750,000 clones listed, roughly 88% were seen once. These data were also filed under a second study, of human thymus T cells.

Sequences were obtained from thymocytes. These receptors originate from a boy under two years old with a congenital heart defect. Both conserved end residues are part of each CDR3. D genes are given only for firm matches. Clone size appears in some rows only: once, few, many, or a class for an expanded clone.

V: TRBV20-1; length: 11; D: NA; J: TRBJ2-7; size: NA; DNA: TGCAGTGCTAGGGACAGTTACGAGCAGTACTTC; CDR3: CSARDSYEQYF
V: TRBV7-2; length: 14; D: TRBD2; J: TRBJ2-7; size: few; DNA: TGTGCCAGCAGCTTAAGCGGGAGAAGTTGCAAGACGTACTTC; CDR3: CASSLSGRSCKTYF
V: TRBV28; length: 14; D: TRBD1; J: TRBJ1-5; size: NA; DNA: TGTGCCACCAAGGAGGGACAGCAATATCAGCCCCAGCATTTT; CDR3: CATKEGQQYQPQHF
V: TRBV2; length: 11; D: NA; J: TRBJ1-4; size: NA; DNA: TGTGCCAGCAGTGTAAATGAAAAACTGTTTTTT; CDR3: CASSVNEKLFF
V: TRBV9; length: 15; D: TRBD2; J: TRBJ2-3; size: NA; DNA: TGTGCCAGCAGCCCTAGCGGGAGGAGCACAGATACGCAGTATTTT; CDR3: CASSPSGRSTDTQYF
V: TRBV13; length: 15; D: TRBD1; J: TRBJ1-5; size: NA; DNA: TGTGCCAGCAGCGCGGGACAGAGCGTCGGGCAGCCCCAGCATTTT; CDR3: CASSAGQSVGQPQHF
V: TRBV5-6; length: 16; D: TRBD1; J: TRBJ1-3; size: NA; DNA: TGTGCCAGCAGCCCGGGACAGCTCCTCTCTGGAAACACCATATATTTT; CDR3: CASSPGQLLSGNTIYF
V: TRBV11-2; length: 15; D: NA; J: TRBJ2-3; size: NA; DNA: TGTGCCAGCAGCTTAAGCCCGACTAGTACAGATACGCAGTATTTT; CDR3: CASSLSPTSTDTQYF
V: TRBV2; length: 18; D: NA; J: TRBJ2-6; size: NA; DNA: TGTGCCAGCAGCCAAGGGGGGGGGTGGCTCTCTGGGGCCAACGTCCTGACTTTC; CDR3: CASSQGGGWLSGANVLTF
V: TRBV4-3; length: 15; D: NA; J: TRBJ1-4; size: NA; DNA: TGCGCCAGCAGCCAAGGGGCGAACTCCAATGAAAAACTGTTTTTT; CDR3: CASSQGANSNEKLFF
V: TRBV27; length: 13; D: NA; J: TRBJ2-3; size: NA; DNA: TGTGCCAGCAGTTGTTCTAGCACAGATACGCAGTATTTT; CDR3: CASSCSSTDTQYF
V: TRBV7-8; length: 14; D: NA; J: TRBJ1-4; size: NA; DNA: TGTGCCAGCAGCCCCAGGGGACCCGCCGGAAAACTGTTTTTT; CDR3: CASSPRGPAGKLFF